This T cell receptor beta chain was obtained from a study of T cells in Graves' hyperthyroidism and ophthalmopathy (dated by TCRdb to between 2019 and 2020). Describing the broader study: Peripheral blood samples were taken at the time of initial diagnosis, prior to any treatment. Following sampling, methimazole starting at 30 mg daily was given to hyperthyroidism patients, and high-dose intravenous methylprednisolone was given to ophthalmopathy patients. The 75 to 100 discovery patients were randomly split 7:3 into training and test sets. Prospective prediction of ophthalmopathy was tested in an independent validation cohort consisting of 18 to 20 hyperthyroidism patients and over 15 patients who later progressed to ophthalmopathy. According to the paper, TCR Vbeta CDR3 sequencing was carried out on 135 peripheral blood samples, which came from some 41 ophthalmopathy, approximately 78 hyperthyroidism and roughly 17 progressor patients. In about six Graves' hyperthyroidism patients, the study also compared T-cell repertoires from thyroid tissue with T-cell repertoires from blood. To identify distinguishing TCR V-J signatures, a discovery cohort of 90 to 100 patients was used, comprising 40 to 45 with Graves' ophthalmopathy and around 60 with stable Graves' hyperthyroidism. Broad study findings and their caveats: Sample size was not statistically predetermined, and investigators were not blinded to group allocation. Most expanded thyroid clonotypes (frequency above 0.001) were also detected in blood, suggesting blood repertoires may reflect thyroid immune responses. Ophthalmopathy was separated from stable hyperthyroidism by a 13 V-J signature model, with just over 85% sensitivity and approximately 81% specificity obtained in cross-validation and 80%/75% obtained in testing. During validation, the model predicted progression to ophthalmopathy a median of around six months ahead of onset, with just under 71% sensitivity and roughly 75% specificity.

This clonotype was seen a handful of times. Its antigen is currently not known. No base quality information exists; no much larger clone differs at one position. At the junction V is shortened by 7 bases and J by 0 bases, with 10 bases in between. The germline V gene (reference sequence) provides CDR1 LGHDT and CDR2 YNNKEL. There are 14 amino acids in the CDR3, from cysteine to phenylalanine inclusive. The entry retains the CDR3 DNA only, 42 bases that are in frame from base 1. The TCR beta CDR3 regions were amplified from RNA transcripts. For the first round of RT-PCR on the TCR CDR3, the HTBI primer set was used together with the Qiagen OneStep RT-PCR kit. Libraries were constructed in a second round of multiplex PCR, after which size selection and purification were performed. The libraries were sequenced on an Illumina HiSeq2000 using paired-end 100 bp reads. In the authors' own workflow: SOAPnuke was used to process the raw data, removing reads that contained adapters or uncalled bases, had a mean Phred below 15, or lacked an exact match to the constant primer or identifier. High-quality paired reads were merged with COPE v1.2.5, and unique nucleotide sequences were defined as clonotypes. MiTCR v1.1 was used to align the clonotypes against IMGT TRBV, TRBD and TRBJ reference segments. Analysis was restricted to V-J combinations with a frequency above 0.0001, which covered roughly 99% of repertoires. A TCS score was defined as the ratio of F50 (clonal expansion) to E x V (chaos), with BLOSUM62-based TCRdist applied between CDR3 peptides within each V-J. Welch's t-statistics and random forest reduced around 550 V-J features to about 13, which were used in a naive Bayes classifier (R e1071). TCRdb reran the public reads through fastp at Q25 and MiXCR, keeping productive beta chains. Every CDR3 protein is listed once, alongside the most common genes and DNA of its rows. The V and J calls were not made by the authors but by TCRdb's processing. The sample table contains around 600,000 distinct CDR3 sequences; only one count was recorded for approximately 14% of them. Of the sample, around 7% falls within the top ten clones.

Ophthalmopathy patients had moderately to severely active disease, with a Clinical Activity Score of 3 or more, a NOSPECS grade of 4 or more, and a disease duration of less than 3 months. Any patient with an uncontrolled infection, another autoimmune disease, pregnancy or lactation was excluded. Clinical symptoms, serum thyroxine and TRAb, thyroid ultrasound, and orbital computed tomography formed the basis for the diagnoses. Ficoll-Paque density gradient centrifugation was used to isolate PBMCs from 8.5 to 10 ml of fresh peripheral blood. Total RNA was extracted with Trizol reagent, and quality was checked on an Agilent 2100 Bioanalyzer.

The chain was built from TRBV3-1 and TRBJ1-3; TRBD1 is a possible D gene, resting on 5 matching bases. Sequencing used blood. The clonotype comes from a woman in her late teens or twenties with Graves' ophthalmopathy. This receptor has the CDR3 CASNPGGSGNTIYF. The nucleotide sequence is given as TGTGCCAGCAACCCTGGGGGCTCTGGAAACACCATATATTTT.